The source of this T cell receptor (beta chain) is a study of Ad26.COV2.S vaccination and SARS-CoV-2 variants (dated by TCRdb to the early 2020s). Regarding the research as a whole: Vaccine-arm donors came from COV1001, a multicentre, randomized, double-blind, placebo-controlled phase I-IIa trial of Ad26.COV2.S in healthy adults. The TCR-sequenced set comprised approximately 30 samples: some 19 Ad26.COV2.S vaccine recipients, 5 placebo recipients and 8 SARS-CoV-2 convalescent individuals. Trial participants were randomized into five groups of five: low-dose or high-dose Ad26.COV2.S given once or twice, or placebo on both occasions. Investigators remained blinded to trial group allocation during experiments and outcome assessment. Sequencing of the TCRbeta repertoire served to evaluate the specificity and breadth of SARS-CoV-2-reactive T cell receptors following Ad26.COV2.S vaccination. Ad26.COV2.S was given intramuscularly at 5x10^10 or 1x10^11 viral particles, as a single shot or as two shots 56 days apart.

The study at large found these results: Ad26.COV2.S recipients had higher spike-specific TCR breadth than placebo recipients (P = 0.0014). The authors noted that total T cell responses may have been underestimated by the TCR breadth and depth analyses. Comparable non-spike TCR breadth was observed between vaccine and placebo recipients, consistent with only spike being contained in the vaccine. After vaccination, spike-specific CD8+ and CD4+ T cell responses were reported to show substantial breadth. The study was not powered for comparison of responses between vaccine doses or regimens.

CDR1 and CDR2 (SSHAT, FNYEAQ) derive from the germline V gene (reference sequence). The CDR3 starts with the cysteine, ends with the phenylalanine, and has 13 residues. The retained sequence is limited to the CDR3, 39 bases, with the frame set at the first base. With respect to this clone: Its antigen is currently not known. At one of its ends the junction is not consistent with the germline gene, which may arise from a read error.

According to the study, the label for this sample's treatment or condition signals: around 19 received Ad26.COV2.S at low or high dose, single or two shots; 5 received placebo; per-sample allocation not given. For vaccine and placebo recipients, repertoires were sequenced using samples collected on day 63 after the first injection. Cohort 1b enrolled some 25 adults aged 18-55 years at a single site in Boston, USA, between 29 July and 7 August 2020. As a vaccine, Ad26.COV2.S was a replication-incompetent adenovirus type 26 vector that expressed a prefusion-stabilized SARS-CoV-2 spike protein derived from the original Wuhan strain. The immunoSEQ Assay was the method used to sequence TCRbeta CDR3 regions. After extraction, genomic DNA underwent amplification by bias-controlled multiplex PCR, followed by high-throughput sequencing. Per the source publication's procedure: To quantify the absolute abundance of every unique TCRbeta CDR3 region, sequences were collapsed and filtered. T cell fraction was estimated by normalizing TCRbeta template counts to usable DNA, which was measured by amplifying reference genes present in all nucleated cells. Repertoire TCRs were annotated as SARS-CoV-2-specific when V gene, CDR3 amino acid sequence and J gene were exactly matched to a known reactive TCR set. The reference SARS-CoV-2 TCR set came from MIRA and was filtered for enrichment in COVID-19-positive ImmuneCODE repertoires, removing public or cross-reactive TCRs. Drawing on the MIRA antigens, annotated TCRs were analysed further at the level of specific ORF or position within ORF. Breadth was defined as annotated unique rearrangements over total unique productive rearrangements; depth was the summed frequency of those rearrangements. TCR breadth was compared between groups using two-sided Wilcoxon rank-sum tests. Here the immuneACCESS table is served through TCRdb, limited to in-frame sequences with V and J called. Missing clones are a known gap in these copies; in checked studies unresolved V genes cover under half, and the rest lacks a known reason. The V and J calls and clone size come from that table; D and trimming were worked out from the DNA. This sample gives hundreds of thousands of clones in total; around 87% of them show up just once. The top ten clones comprise around 3% of the sample.

The sample in question was peripheral blood, obtained in a trial of Ad26.COV2.S vaccine versus placebo. The receptor was derived from a person between 18 and 60 years old who received the Ad26.COV2.S COVID-19 vaccine or a placebo. The receptor chain draws on TRBV7-7 and TRBJ2-2, with the D gene not clear enough to name. The bases read TGTGCTAGCAGCCCCGCGGCAACCGGGGAGCTGTTTTTT. This yields the protein CASSPAATGELFF.